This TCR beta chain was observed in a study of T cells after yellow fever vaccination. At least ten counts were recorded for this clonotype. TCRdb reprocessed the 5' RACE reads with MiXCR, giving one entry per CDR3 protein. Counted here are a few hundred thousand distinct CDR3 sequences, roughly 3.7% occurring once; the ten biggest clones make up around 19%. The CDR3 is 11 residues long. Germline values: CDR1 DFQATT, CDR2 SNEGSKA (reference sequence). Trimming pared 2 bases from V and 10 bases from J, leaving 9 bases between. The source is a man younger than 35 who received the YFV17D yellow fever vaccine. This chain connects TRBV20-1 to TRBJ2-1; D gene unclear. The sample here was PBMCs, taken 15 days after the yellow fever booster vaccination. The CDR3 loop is CSARRRAEQFF. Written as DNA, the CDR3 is TGCAGTGCTAGAAGAAGGGCGGAGCAGTTCTTC.